The entry that follows covers one T cell receptor (beta chain) sequence. As yet, its antigen is unknown. The protein in this entry is translated from the DNA; at residue 14 it differs from the protein listed in TCRdb. Genes and germline come from the mouse. The CDR3 end falls 3 residues outside the read, so it is completed with the germline J gene. Extracted RNA was reverse transcribed, and the resulting cDNA served as sequencing template. Sequencing used immunoSEQ multiplex PCR; TCRdb keeps in-frame clones, though not all of them. The table lists around 110,000 clones, with no singletons. This specimen belongs to a study of CD8+ T cells in alopecia areata. Study-level information: Donor skin was harvested from roughly 6-13-month-old C3H/HeJ mice with spontaneous alopecia and grafted onto roughly 6-10-week-old female C3H/HeJ recipients.

V dropped 0 bases and J dropped 4 bases, with 14 bases sitting between them. The CDR3 consists of 17 residues. CDR1 NNHNN and CDR2 SYGAGS come from the germline V gene (reference sequence). Study observations and caveats: Sequencing of scalp tissue also captures the resident alphabeta T cells of normal skin. With patients, TCR sharing proved less clear than in mice, a difference possibly related to HLA. Lesional scalp, especially alopecia totalis/universalis, showed higher clonality than normal scalp.

This sequence joins TRBV13-2 and TRBJ1-6; D possibly corresponds to TRBD1 (6 bases). TRBJ1-6 is treated as an ORF (open reading frame) with a function not yet certain. Sequenced material: lesional skin. The receptor's source is a C3H/HeJ mouse with alopecia areata. The MHC haplotype of the strain is H2-k. The covered CDR3 bases are TGTGCCAGCGGTGATGTTATAGGGACAACTTATAATTCGCCC. Its translation is CASGDVIGTTYNSP. The whole CDR3 reads CASGDVIGTTYNSPLYF.